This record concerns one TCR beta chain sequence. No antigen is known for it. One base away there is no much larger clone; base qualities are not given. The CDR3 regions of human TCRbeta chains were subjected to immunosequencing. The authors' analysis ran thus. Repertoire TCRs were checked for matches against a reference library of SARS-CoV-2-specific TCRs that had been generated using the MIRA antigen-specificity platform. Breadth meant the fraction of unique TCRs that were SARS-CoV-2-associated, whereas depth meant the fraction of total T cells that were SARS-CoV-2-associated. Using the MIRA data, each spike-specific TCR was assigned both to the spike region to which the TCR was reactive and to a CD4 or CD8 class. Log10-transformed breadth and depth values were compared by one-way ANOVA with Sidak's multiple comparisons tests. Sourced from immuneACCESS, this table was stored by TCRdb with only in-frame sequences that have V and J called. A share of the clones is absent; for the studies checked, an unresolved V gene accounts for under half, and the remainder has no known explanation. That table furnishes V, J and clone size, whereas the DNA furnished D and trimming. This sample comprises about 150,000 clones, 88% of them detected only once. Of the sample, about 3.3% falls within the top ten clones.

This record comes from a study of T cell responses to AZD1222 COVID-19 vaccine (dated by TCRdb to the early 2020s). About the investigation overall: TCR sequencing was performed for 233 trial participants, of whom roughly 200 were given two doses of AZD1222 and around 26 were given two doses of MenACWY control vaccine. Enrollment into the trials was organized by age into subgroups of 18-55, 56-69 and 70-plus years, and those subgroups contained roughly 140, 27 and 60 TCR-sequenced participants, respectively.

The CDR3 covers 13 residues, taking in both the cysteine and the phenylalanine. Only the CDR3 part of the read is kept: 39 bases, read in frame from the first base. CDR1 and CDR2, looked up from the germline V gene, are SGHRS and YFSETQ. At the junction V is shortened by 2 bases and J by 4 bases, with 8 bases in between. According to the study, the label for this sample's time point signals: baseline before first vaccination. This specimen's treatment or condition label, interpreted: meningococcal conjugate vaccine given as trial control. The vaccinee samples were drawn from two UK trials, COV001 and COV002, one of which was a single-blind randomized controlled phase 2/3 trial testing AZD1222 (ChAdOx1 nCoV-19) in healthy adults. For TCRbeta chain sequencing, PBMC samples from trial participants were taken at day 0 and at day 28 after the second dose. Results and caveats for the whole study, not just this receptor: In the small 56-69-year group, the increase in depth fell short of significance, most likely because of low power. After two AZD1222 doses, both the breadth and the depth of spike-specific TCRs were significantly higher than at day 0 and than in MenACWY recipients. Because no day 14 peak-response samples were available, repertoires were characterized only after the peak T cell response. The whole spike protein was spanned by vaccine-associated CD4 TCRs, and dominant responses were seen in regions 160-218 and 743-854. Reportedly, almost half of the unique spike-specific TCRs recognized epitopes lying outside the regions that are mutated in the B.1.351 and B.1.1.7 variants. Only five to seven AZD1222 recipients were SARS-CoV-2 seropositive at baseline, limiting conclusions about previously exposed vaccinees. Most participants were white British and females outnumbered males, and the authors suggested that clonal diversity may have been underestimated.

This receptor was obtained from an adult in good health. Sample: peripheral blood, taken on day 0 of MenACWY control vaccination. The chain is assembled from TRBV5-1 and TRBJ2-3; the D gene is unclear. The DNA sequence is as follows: TGCGCCAGCAGCTTACGAGTCCCAGATACGCAGTATTTT. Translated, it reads CASSLRVPDTQYF. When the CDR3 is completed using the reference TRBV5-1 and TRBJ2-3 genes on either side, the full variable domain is KAGVTQTPRYLIKTRGQQVTLSCSPISGHRSVSWYQQTPGQGLQFLFEYFSETQRNKGNFPGRFSGRQFSNSRSEMNVSTLELGDSALYLCASSLRVPDTQYFGPGTRLTVL.